This TCR beta chain was identified during a study of blood T cell repertoires in COVID-19. In this sample, this clone turned up a few times. The method was immunoSEQ multiplex PCR; TCRdb's version includes in-frame clones alone and lacks a portion of them. This table holds 150,000 to 250,000 clones, 70% to 80% found once. Sequenced input: peripheral blood. This clonotype was sampled from a middle-aged woman with COVID-19, enrolled during active disease.

CDR3 in amino acids: CASSPGTTEGYEQYF. In nucleotides, the CDR3 is TGTGCCAGCAGCCCGGGGACTACTGAGGGCTATGAGCAGTACTTC. This chain joins TRBV5-4 and TRBJ2-7, with 7 positions matching TRBD2. Germline V gene data show CDR1 as SGHNT and CDR2 as YYREEE (reference sequence). This CDR3 is built from 15 residues. J was trimmed by 7 bases and V by 4 bases; bases with no gene match: 14.